Listed below are T cell receptor beta chains from one sample, sequenced in a study of shared clonotypes between healthy human individuals. Method: immunoSEQ multiplex PCR; TCRdb's copy keeps in-frame clones and lacks some. In the table there are roughly 810,000 clones, approximately 96% of which are singletons. Input material: naive CD8+ T cells sorted from blood. The receptors stem from a man aged 25 to 40 in good health. CDR3s include the opening cysteine and the closing phenylalanine or tryptophan. Fields, in order: J gene, V gene, D gene, clone size, CDR3 DNA, CDR3 protein. D genes are given only for firm matches. Not every row has a clone size; where given, it reads once, few, many or a size class.

TRBJ2-7,TRBV5-4,TRBD1,.,TGTGCCAGCAGCACCCGGGACAGGGTTTACGAGCAGTACTTC,CASSTRDRVYEQYF
TRBJ2-7,TRBV6-5,.,.,TGTGCCAGCAGTTACTCGACCCCTACTCGATACTACGAGCAGTACTTC,CASSYSTPTRYYEQYF
TRBJ2-7,TRBV27,.,.,TGTGCCAGCAGTTTTATGGGGGGTCGGTACGAGCAGTACTTC,CASSFMGGRYEQYF
TRBJ2-2,TRBV7-2,.,.,TGTGCCAGCACAAGCGACACGAACACCGGGGAGCTGTTTTTT,CASTSDTNTGELFF
TRBJ2-7,TRBV4-1,.,.,TGCGCCAGCAGCCGCGAGAAGGCAGGCTACGAGCAGTACTTC,CASSREKAGYEQYF
TRBJ2-2,TRBV7-6,.,.,TGTGCCAGCAGCTTAGTGATCGGGGAGCTGTTTTTT,CASSLVIGELFF
TRBJ2-3,TRBV7-9,.,.,TGTGCCAGCAGCTCCGGATTACGGGACGTCGAGTATTATGATACGCAGTATTTT,CASSSGLRDVEYYDTQYF
TRBJ2-7,TRBV27,.,.,TGTGCCAGCAGTTTTACGGGTATCTTCTACGAGCAGTACTTC,CASSFTGIFYEQYF
TRBJ2-7,TRBV5-6,TRBD2,.,TGTGCCAGCAGCTTGGGTAGCGGGAGGGCCTACGAGCAGTACTTC,CASSLGSGRAYEQYF
TRBJ2-7,TRBV5-1,.,.,TGCGCCAGCAGCGAACGGGGGCCCTACGAGCAGTACTTC,CASSERGPYEQYF
TRBJ1-1,TRBV29-1,.,.,TGCAGCGTTGAAGGAGGTTATAACACTGAAGCTTTCTTT,CSVEGGYNTEAFF
TRBJ2-3,TRBV2,.,.,TGTGCCAGCAGCGCAAGGACAGTAGCAGATACGCAGTATTTT,CASSARTVADTQYF
TRBJ2-7,TRBV7-3,TRBD1,.,TGTGCCAGCAGCACCTATGGACAGGACGAGCAGTACTTC,CASSTYGQDEQYF
TRBJ2-7,TRBV30,.,.,TGTGCCTGGAGTAACCGGGCCTTCTTTTCGGTTAACTACGAGCAGTACTTC,CAWSNRAFFSVNYEQYF
TRBJ2-1,TRBV4-1,.,.,TGCGCCAGCAGCGCAACCCTACAGGGCATCTCCTACAATGAGCAGTTCTTC,CASSATLQGISYNEQFF
TRBJ2-1,TRBV19,TRBD2,.,TGTGCCAGTAGTACCGGGATAGCGGGAGAACCCTACAATGAGCAGTTCTTC,CASSTGIAGEPYNEQFF
TRBJ2-7,TRBV2,.,.,TGTGCCAGCCGAGGACCCTTGGGCTACGAGCAGTACTTC,CASRGPLGYEQYF
TRBJ1-4,TRBV12-2,.,.,TGTGCAAGTCGCTTAGCGATTAATGAAAAACTGTTTTTT,CASRLAINEKLFF
TRBJ2-2,TRBV14,.,.,TGTGCCAGCAGCCAAGAGAGGGCCGGGGAGCTGTTTTTT,CASSQERAGELFF
TRBJ2-5,TRBV11-3,.,.,TGTGCCAGCAGCCCCGCCGGTGAGACCCAGTACTTC,CASSPAGETQYF
TRBJ2-3,TRBV29-1,.,once,TGCAGCGTTGACATTCTCCTTCTAGGGGAAAGCACAGATACGCAGTATTTT,CSVDILLLGESTDTQYF
TRBJ2-7,TRBV10-3,TRBD1,.,TGTGCCTTAGCTCGGGGACAGGGGGAGGGCGAGCAGTACTTC,CALARGQGEGEQYF
TRBJ2-3,TRBV9,TRBD2,once,TGTGCCAGCAGCAAATACGGGACTAGCAGGACGGATACGCAGTATTTT,CASSKYGTSRTDTQYF
TRBJ1-2,TRBV29-1,.,.,TGCAGCGTTGAGTCGAACAGCGACTTGACTGTCTATGGCTACACCTTC,CSVESNSDLTVYGYTF
TRBJ2-5,TRBV9,.,.,TGTGCCAGCAGCGTATTGGCGGTACAAGAGACCCAGTACTTC,CASSVLAVQETQYF
TRBJ1-2,TRBV9,.,.,TGTGCCAGCAGCCTTAGTAGTCCCAACTATGGCTACACCTTC,CASSLSSPNYGYTF
TRBJ1-2,TRBV29-1,.,.,TGCAGCGTTGAAGATCTGGGGAACTATGGCTACACCTTC,CSVEDLGNYGYTF
TRBJ1-1,TRBV14,.,.,TGTGCCAGCTCCAAATATCGGACAGTAAACACTGAAGCTTTCTTT,CASSKYRTVNTEAFF
TRBJ2-2,TRBV5-1,.,.,TGCGCCAGCAAAGAGATCCTCACCGGGGAGCTGTTTTTT,CASKEILTGELFF
TRBJ2-5,TRBV13,.,.,TGTGCCAGCAGCACCCAGGACCGATCGTTAGAGACCCAGTACTTC,CASSTQDRSLETQYF
TRBJ2-1,TRBV30,TRBD2,.,TGTGCCTGGAGTCCCCAAGGGCTAGCGGGAGTAAATGAGCAGTTCTTC,CAWSPQGLAGVNEQFF
TRBJ2-5,TRBV2,.,.,TGTGCCAGCAGTGACCTTAGCGGTCAAGAGACCCAGTACTTC,CASSDLSGQETQYF
TRBJ2-3,TRBV9,.,.,TGTGCCAGCAGTGCTCAGGGGATGAGCACAGATACGCAGTATTTT,CASSAQGMSTDTQYF
TRBJ2-7,TRBV18,.,.,TGTGCCAGCTCACCCTCAGGGTTCACCTACGAGCAGTACTTC,CASSPSGFTYEQYF
TRBJ2-7,TRBV28,.,once,TGTGCCACCTCATCGACCTACGAGCAGTACTTC,CATSSTYEQYF
TRBJ2-5,TRBV4-1,TRBD2,.,TGCGCCAGCAGCCAAGATGCACTGGCTAGCGGGAGGGTAGGCCAAGAGACCCAGTACTTC,CASSQDALASGRVGQETQYF
TRBJ2-1,TRBV7-8,.,.,TGTGCCAGCAGCTTAGGAGGGTGGGACGATGAGCAGTTCTTC,CASSLGGWDDEQFF
TRBJ2-7,TRBV10-3,.,.,TGTGCCATCAGGGAGGGTGACCCCTACGAGCAGTACTTC,CAIREGDPYEQYF
TRBJ2-7,TRBV4-1,TRBD1,.,TGCGCCAGCAGCCAAGATTGGGGACAGGGGAGGCAACAGTACTTC,CASSQDWGQGRQQYF
TRBJ1-1,TRBV5-1,.,.,TGCGCCAGTCGTCGCTTATTGGGCGGTTCGCAAAGGGTTAGCGGTGAAGCTTTCTTT,CASRRLLGGSQRVSGEAFF
TRBJ1-3,TRBV6-1,TRBD1,.,TGTGCCAGTAGACAGGGGGCGATCTCTGGAAACACCATATATTTT,CASRQGAISGNTIYF
TRBJ2-7,TRBV7-2,.,.,TGTGCCAGCAGCTTACCGCAGGGTGGAACCTACGAGCAGTACTTC,CASSLPQGGTYEQYF
TRBJ2-7,TRBV11-2,.,.,TGTGCCAGCAGCGCCTCCCTGTTCGACGGCTACTACGAGCAGTACTTC,CASSASLFDGYYEQYF
TRBJ2-7,TRBV7-8,.,.,TGTGCCAGCAGCTTACTAAAGGAGCAGTACTTC,CASSLLKEQYF
TRBJ2-1,TRBV11-2,TRBD2,.,TGTGCCAGTAGTCTAGCGGACTCCTACAATGAGCAGTTCTTC,CASSLADSYNEQFF
TRBJ1-5,TRBV12-2,.,.,TGTGCAAGTCGCTTAGCCCGGACACTTATCCATCAGCCCCAGCATTTT,CASRLARTLIHQPQHF
TRBJ1-5,TRBV28,TRBD1,.,TGTGCCAGCGGGACAGGGGGTCTTCAGCCCCAGCATTTT,CASGTGGLQPQHF